Following are 11 T cell receptor beta chains from one sample sequenced in a study of blood T cell repertoires in COVID-19. Generated by immunoSEQ multiplex PCR, the TCRdb table keeps only in-frame clones and is missing some. This sample has some 250,000 clones; about four fifths occur once, and the top ten carry less than 3.5%. Sequencing was performed on peripheral blood. The receptors here all came from a woman aged 18 to 35 with acute or convalescent COVID-19.

This chain connects TRBV7-9 to TRBJ2-7; a possible D gene is TRBD1 (6 bases). Trimming took off 6 bases at V and 6 bases at J, with 15 bases between the two ends. Per germline, CDR1 SEHNR and CDR2 FQNEAQ (reference sequence). This CDR3 is built from 13 residues. In DNA, the CDR3 is TGTGCCAGCAGTACAGGGCAGGGGCGCGAGCAGTACTTC. Protein sequence: CASSTGQGREQYF.

This clone has only one observation. The chain carries TRBV5-1 and TRBJ2-4; 7 nucleotides agree with TRBD1. The trim removed 1 base at V and 4 bases at J, leaving 14 bases unmatched. The CDR3 spans 18 residues. Germline CDR1 reads SGHRS; CDR2 reads YFSETQ. This chain's CDR3 is CASSLLVSSTGTKNIQYF. The CDR3 coding sequence is TGCGCCAGCAGCTTGTTGGTTAGTTCGACAGGGACAAAAAACATTCAGTACTTC.

The chain has TRBV28 and TRBJ2-7; 7 bases align to TRBD2. The CDR3 runs 15 residues. Per germline, CDR1 MDHEN and CDR2 SYDVKM. J lost 7 bases, V lost 3 bases, and 12 bases had no gene match. CDR3 nucleotides: TGTGCCAGCAGTTTCATTGGGGGGGATTTCAGGGAGCAGTACTTC. As protein: CASSFIGGDFREQYF.

The rearrangement links TRBV4-3 to TRBJ1-1; 9 nucleotides agree with TRBD1. Trimming cost V 0 bases and J 4 bases; bases outside gene matches: 9. This CDR3 has 17 residues. Germline V gene lookup returns CDR1 LGHNA and CDR2 YSLEER. The CDR3 coding sequence is TGCGCCAGCAGCCAAGATTTGGGGGGACAGGGAGCCACTGAAGCTTTCTTT. This sequence encodes CASSQDLGGQGATEAFF.

The chain combines TRBV6-5 with TRBJ1-1; TRBD1 might be the D (6 bases). The CDR3 totals 16 residues. V was cut by 2 bases and J by 5 bases, with 18 bases left in between. Germline CDR1 reads MNHEY; CDR2 reads SVGAGI. This CDR3 reads CASSYTSQGKGTEAFF. The DNA for the CDR3 is TGTGCCAGCAGTTACACGTCTCAGGGGAAAGGGACTGAAGCTTTCTTT.

The chain employs TRBV6-5 and TRBJ1-5, with 9 bases aligning to TRBD1. The germline CDR1 and CDR2 sequences are MNHEY and SVGAGI. The CDR3 runs to 15 residues. Unmatched junction bases numbered 5, after V lost 5 bases and J lost 3 bases. CDR3 in amino acids: CASSPGTGINQPQHF. In DNA, the CDR3 is TGTGCCAGCAGTCCTGGGACAGGGATCAATCAGCCCCAGCATTTT.

The rearrangement links TRBV19 to TRBJ2-7; 7 bases are a match to TRBD2. Unmatched junction bases numbered 9, after V lost 5 bases and J lost 5 bases. This CDR3 comprises 14 residues. Germline V gene lookup returns CDR1 LNHDA and CDR2 SQIVND (reference sequence). CDR3 in amino acids: CASSQRGGGNEQYF. CDR3 DNA: TGTGCCAGTAGTCAGCGCGGCGGGGGAAACGAGCAGTACTTC.

The chain couples TRBV20-1 to TRBJ2-1; TRBD1 agrees at 9 bases. Germline trimming cut 8 bases from V and 7 bases from J; bases unmatched to any gene: 3. Germline values: CDR1 DFQATT, CDR2 SNEGSKA (reference sequence). This CDR3 is 11 amino acids long. The CDR3 DNA sequence: TGCAGTCCGGGACAGGGAAATGAGCAGTTCTTC. The encoded protein is CSPGQGNEQFF.

This clone was seen only once. The V call is TRBV9, the J call TRBJ2-6, with D possibly being TRBD1 (7 bases). Germline V gene data show CDR1 as SGDLS and CDR2 as YYNGEE. CDR3 length: 17 residues. The V gene lost 3 bases and the J gene lost 1 base, with 14 bases spanning the gap. The CDR3 loop reads CASSGGDSRSGANVLTF. In nucleotides, the CDR3 is TGTGCCAGCAGCGGGGGGGACAGTCGATCTGGGGCCAACGTCCTGACTTTC.

The chain is built from TRBV1 and TRBJ2-5; no DNA check was done on the table's D call, TRBD2. TRBV1 is recorded as a pseudogene. This CDR3 contains 15 residues. CDR3 protein: CTSSPPWRVQETQYF. In DNA, the CDR3 is TGCACCAGCAGCCCCCCATGGAGGGTCCAAGAGACCCAGTACTTC.

This chain links TRBV30 with TRBJ2-2; the match to TRBD1 covers 8 bases. The germline V gene has CDR1 GTSNPN and CDR2 SVGIG (reference sequence). This CDR3 contains 15 residues. Unmatched junction bases numbered 2, after V lost 2 bases and J lost 0 bases. CDR3 region: CAWSTGGTNTGELFF. In DNA, the CDR3 is TGTGCCTGGAGTACAGGGGGGACGAACACCGGGGAGCTGTTTTTT.